This T cell receptor (beta chain) was sequenced during a study of T cell repertoires in cytomegalovirus infection. Study-wide background: TCR beta signatures that were public indicated CMV infection and matching HLA type.

Germline CDR1 MNHEY, CDR2 SMNVEV (reference sequence). V lost 5 bases, J lost 3 bases, and 4 bases stayed unmatched. The CDR3 totals 14 residues. Many counts were recorded for this clonotype. Its antigen is not known. TCRdb re-called the reads through MiXCR, storing one row per CDR3 protein. The data show 640,000 or so distinct CDR3 sequences, roughly 30% seen once. The chain couples TRBV27 to TRBJ2-7; 10 positions agree with TRBD1. The specimen was cultured PBMCs, collected from culture after CMV antigen stimulation. This TCR was recovered from a human donor in good health (CMV status not recorded). Some clones in this sample may be carry-over from other donors' samples. CDR3 DNA: TGTGCCAGCAGTCCTCGGGACAGGGGCTACGAGCAGTACTTC. Translation gives CASSPRDRGYEQYF.